A single sample is the source of the 20 T cell receptor beta chains below, sequenced in a study of blood T cells in healthy people across ages. With a J-beta primer mix and a sample-barcoded 5' primer, a second PCR ran about 7 to 12 cycles. TCRdb re-called the 5' RACE reads with MiXCR, one entry per CDR3 protein. The table has fewer than 1,000,000 distinct CDR3 sequences, 35% to 50% seen once. The sample consisted of blood. The receptors were sampled from a man older than 75 in good health.

V and J are TRBV4-2 and TRBJ1-6; perhaps TRBD1 as D (5 bases). CDR1 is LGHNA and CDR2 is YNFKEQ in the germline V gene. The ends were cut back, 4 bases at V and 7 bases at J, with 14 bases in the middle. CDR3 length: 15 residues. CDR3 region: CASSPKVRGNSPLHF. The CDR3 nucleotides are TGTGCCAGCAGCCCGAAGGTGAGGGGCAATTCACCCCTCCACTTT.

This clonotype was seen a handful of times. The chain carries TRBV12-3 or TRBV12-4 and TRBJ2-7; 9 bases agree with TRBD1. V gave up 6 bases and J gave up 6 bases; unmatched junction bases: 9. There are 14 residues in the CDR3. The CDR3, as DNA: TGTGCCAGCAGCTCCTCGGGACAGGGATCCGAGCAGTACTTC. This encodes CASSSSGQGSEQYF.

The chain couples TRBV7-8 to TRBJ1-6; tentative D call: TRBD1 (5 bases). Germline-derived CDR1 and CDR2 are SGHVS and FQNEAQ. The CDR3 spans 16 residues. Trimming cost V 4 bases and J 5 bases, with 15 bases left between them. The CDR3 here is CASSWLTTDNNSPLHF. In DNA form, the CDR3 reads TGTGCCAGCAGCTGGCTAACGACAGATAATAATTCACCCCTCCACTTT.

This clonotype has a handful of counts. The CDR3 DNA is TGTGCCGGGGGGGACAGGGCCCCCTCTGGGGCCAACGTCCTGACTTTC. This gives the protein CAGGDRAPSGANVLTF. The J gene is TRBJ2-6, the V gene TRBV6-1; TRBD1 matches at 9 bases. CDR3 length equals 16 residues. Germline lookup yields CDR1 MNHNS and CDR2 SASEGT. V was clipped by 11 bases and J by 0 bases; unmatched bases: 8.

This clonotype was seen more than once but under ten times. The chain has TRBV29-1 and TRBJ2-3; D call uncertain. Trimming removed 3 bases from V and 6 bases from J, with 7 bases in between. The V gene's germline CDR1 is SQVTM and CDR2 ANQGSEA. This CDR3 region has 11 residues. CDR3 amino acids: CSVDSGDTQYF. CDR3 bases: TGCAGCGTTGATAGTGGGGATACGCAGTATTTT.

V usage is TRBV20-1 and J usage is TRBJ1-1; D uncertain. Trimming removed 3 bases at V and 3 bases at J, with 2 bases between. Germline V gene data show CDR1 as DFQATT and CDR2 as SNEGSKA (reference sequence). The CDR3 extends over 10 amino acids. The CDR3 reads CSASHTEAFF. The CDR3 DNA reads as TGCAGTGCTAGCCACACTGAAGCTTTCTTT.

Ten or more counts support this clonotype. V and J are TRBV2 and TRBJ2-5; TRBD2 might be the D (7 bases). Germline V lookup: CDR1 SNHLY, CDR2 FYNNEI. The CDR3 extends over 16 amino acids. Trimming left V 1 base short and J 6 bases short, with 18 bases between. The CDR3 spells CASSEDGGRDGQTQYF. The CDR3 nucleotides read TGTGCCAGCAGTGAAGACGGGGGGCGCGATGGACAGACCCAGTACTTC.

Concerning this clonotype: A much larger clone differs from this one at a single base, so this may be a read error. The V call is TRBV7-2, the J call TRBJ2-7, with a tentative D call TRBD1 (6 bases). Per germline, CDR1 SGHTA and CDR2 FQGNSA. This CDR3 has 15 residues. The V end lost 6 bases, the J end lost 4 bases, and 19 bases lay between the germline ends. The CDR3 here is CASRSLADSPYEQYF. The CDR3 coding sequence is TGTGCCAGCAGATCCCTTGCGGACAGCCCTTACGAGCAGTACTTC. The full variable domain, in which reference TRBV7-2 and TRBJ2-7 provide the parts outside the CDR3, is GAGVSQSPSNKVTEKGKDVELRCDPISGHTALYWYRQSLGQGLEFLIYFQGNSAPDKSGLPSDRFSAERTGGSVSTLTIQRTQQEDSAVYLCASRSLADSPYEQYFGPGTRLTVT.

The V and J genes are TRBV2 and TRBJ1-4; perhaps TRBD1 as D (5 bases). The CDR3 sequence is 13 residues long. Trimming removed 8 bases at V and 5 bases at J, with 12 bases between. Germline lookup yields CDR1 SNHLY and CDR2 FYNNEI. The CDR3: CASYQGENEKLFF. CDR3 in DNA: TGTGCCAGCTATCAGGGAGAGAATGAAAAACTGTTTTTT.

This clonotype appeared a single time. This clone may be a read error of a much larger clone one base away. The chain's CDR3 is CASSSGDRIPDTQYF. Here the CDR3 DNA reads TGCGCCAGCAGCTCGGGAGACAGGATACCAGATACGCAGTATTTT. The chain joins TRBV5-1 to TRBJ2-3, with D perhaps matching TRBD1 or TRBD2 (6 bases each). V dropped 3 bases and J dropped 4 bases, with 15 bases sitting between them. The CDR3 extends over 15 amino acids. The germline gives CDR1 SGHRS, CDR2 YFSETQ.

This chain links TRBV20-1 with TRBJ2-5; 9 nucleotides line up with TRBD2. Germline V gene lookup returns CDR1 DFQATT and CDR2 SNEGSKA (reference sequence). With V trimmed by 5 bases and J by 4 bases, 11 bases remained unmatched. The CDR3 has 15 residues. This CDR3 is CSALGGGVVRETQYF. The CDR3 DNA follows: TGCAGTGCTCTCGGCGGGGGGGTAGTCAGAGAGACCCAGTACTTC.

The J gene is TRBJ2-4, the V gene TRBV7-2, with unresolved D. Looked up from germline, CDR1 is SGHTA and CDR2 is FQGNSA. The CDR3 sequence is 14 residues long. Trimming removed 4 bases at V and 7 bases at J, with 14 bases between. The CDR3 sequence is CASSSPRRPNIQYF. As DNA, the CDR3 is TGTGCCAGCAGCTCGCCTCGGCGGCCGAACATTCAGTACTTC.

The rearrangement uses TRBV28 and TRBJ2-7; D gene ambiguous. V dropped 3 bases and J dropped 0 bases, with 12 bases sitting between them. Germline V gene lookup returns CDR1 MDHEN and CDR2 SYDVKM. This CDR3 has 15 residues. CDR3 DNA: TGTGCCAGCAGTTTTATTGGGCAGAGCTCCTACGAGCAGTACTTC. Translation: CASSFIGQSSYEQYF.

In this sample, this clonotype turned up a few times. This chain joins TRBV24-1 and TRBJ2-1, with D perhaps matching TRBD2 (6 bases). CDR3 length equals 15 residues. With 3 bases removed from V and 9 bases from J, the gap between germline ends came to 17 bases. Germline V CDR1 and CDR2: KGHDR, SFDVKD. Here the CDR3 DNA reads TGTGCCACCAGTGATCCCATCGACTTTAGCGGTGAGCAGTTCTTC. This codes for CATSDPIDFSGEQFF.

The chain uses TRBV12-3 or TRBV12-4 and TRBJ2-7; 7 positions agree with TRBD1. J lost 3 bases, V lost 9 bases, and 8 bases had no gene match. The CDR3 loop spans 13 amino acids. For the CDR3, the DNA is TGTGCCAGTCACAGGGGCAGTCACTACGAGCAGTACTTC. Amino acid sequence: CASHRGSHYEQYF.

This clonotype was seen more than once but under ten times. This chain joins TRBV7-3 and TRBJ2-3; no clear D gene. Germline lookup yields CDR1 SGHTA and CDR2 FQGTGA. The CDR3 runs 14 residues. Trimming pared 1 base from V and 5 bases from J, leaving 10 bases between. Here the CDR3 DNA reads TGTGCCAGCAGCTTAAGCGTTGTAGGAGATACGCAGTATTTT. This gives the protein CASSLSVVGDTQYF. Filled out from reference TRBV7-3 and TRBJ2-3, the complete variable domain reads GAGVSQTPSNKVTEKGKYVELRCDPISGHTALYWYRQSLGQGPEFLIYFQGTGAADDSGLPNDRFFAVRPEGSVSTLKIQRTERGDSAVYLCASSLSVVGDTQYFGPGTRLTVL.

The sample holds many counts of this clonotype. V gene TRBV30 combines with J gene TRBJ2-5; D gene uncertain. V was cut by 0 bases and J by 5 bases, with 10 bases left in between. Germline V gene lookup returns CDR1 GTSNPN and CDR2 SVGIG (reference sequence). The CDR3 spans 13 residues. The CDR3 here is CAWSVGGRETQYF. For the CDR3, the DNA is TGTGCCTGGAGTGTGGGTGGTCGGGAGACCCAGTACTTC. The full variable domain, rest sourced from reference TRBV30 and TRBJ2-5, is SQTIHQWPATLVQPVGSPLSLECTVEGTSNPNLYWYRQAAGRGLQLLFYSVGIGQISSEVPQNLSASRPQDRQFILSSKKLLLSDSGFYLCAWSVGGRETQYFGPGTRLLVL.

V is TRBV7-2 and J is TRBJ2-7; a possible D gene is TRBD1 (5 bases). The CDR3 consists of 14 residues. Germline CDR1 SGHTA, CDR2 FQGNSA. Trimming shortened V by 1 base and J by 4 bases, and 11 bases separated the two germline ends. This chain's CDR3 is CASSLGAGKYEQYF. The CDR3, as DNA: TGTGCCAGCAGCTTAGGGGCAGGGAAGTACGAGCAGTACTTC. Full variable domain (outside the CDR3, taken from reference TRBV7-2 and TRBJ2-7): GAGVSQSPSNKVTEKGKDVELRCDPISGHTALYWYRQSLGQGLEFLIYFQGNSAPDKSGLPSDRFSAERTGGSVSTLTIQRTQQEDSAVYLCASSLGAGKYEQYFGPGTRLTVT.

V usage is TRBV7-6 and J usage is TRBJ2-2; tentative D call: TRBD1 (5 bases). The germline V and J ends were trimmed by 1 base and 4 bases, with 16 bases remaining between them. The CDR3 sequence is 17 residues long. Germline CDR1 is SGHVS and CDR2 is FNYEAQ. CDR3 in amino acids: CASSLVRTTGSTGELFF. CDR3 bases: TGTGCCAGCAGCTTAGTCCGGACAACTGGTAGCACCGGGGAGCTGTTTTTT.

The chain joins TRBV20-1 to TRBJ2-2, with D possibly being TRBD1 or TRBD2 (5 bases each). The germline V gene has CDR1 DFQATT and CDR2 SNEGSKA (reference sequence). Deletions cut 3 bases from V and 2 bases from J, with 16 bases between. The CDR3 loop spans 16 amino acids. CDR3 DNA: TGCAGTGCTAGTCCCGTTGGGGGTCGAAACACCGGGGAGCTGTTTTTT. Encoded protein: CSASPVGGRNTGELFF.